This TCR beta chain was documented in a study of blood T cell repertoires in COVID-19. Study-wide background: Specimens from acute and convalescent COVID-19 originated in the United States, Italy and Spain. In each case, the material was cDNA or gDNA derived from T cells, B-cell-depleted T cells, or PBMCs.

The data were produced by immunoSEQ multiplex PCR, yet TCRdb's version contains in-frame clones alone and is incomplete. The sample comprises a few hundred thousand clones, 83% of which are singletons, and less than 6% rests with the top ten. The CDR3 has 13 amino acids. V was trimmed by 3 bases and J by 4 bases, leaving 11 bases between them. Germline CDR1 and CDR2: SGHDT and YYEEEE. Recruitment covered about two dozen US areas and drew participants whose ages spanned roughly 18 to 89 years. Resolution of symptoms, clearance, or two negative PCRs was present in recovered Cohort 3 donors. The sequencing sample was made of PBMCs or T cells enriched from blood (not recorded which). This chain joins TRBV5-6 and TRBJ2-7; no firm D call. This clonotype originated in a woman aged 45-59 years who had recovered from COVID-19. CDR3 amino acids: CASSWSFGYEQYF. The CDR3 coding sequence is TGTGCCAGCAGCTGGAGTTTCGGGTACGAGCAGTACTTC.